This TCR beta chain was captured by sequencing in a study of OX40 agonist ivuxolimab in advanced cancers. The CDR3 is made up of 13 amino acids. CDR1 is MNHEY, CDR2 SMNVEV, per germline (reference sequence). Trimming cost V 4 bases and J 7 bases, with 12 bases left between them. TCRdb's copy holds only in-frame clones and misses some; the assay was immunoSEQ multiplex PCR. The sample lists 30,000 to 35,000 clones; about nine tenths were seen once. Patients were ineligible given autoimmune disease history or systemic immunosuppression. The clonotype originates from an adult with an advanced solid tumor such as melanoma, head and neck, liver or kidney cancer. The gene calls are TRBV27 and TRBJ2-3; D is possibly TRBD2 (5 bases). This specimen consisted of CD4+ or CD8+ T cells sorted from blood, obtained in a trial of the OX40 agonist ivuxolimab. The CDR3 protein is CASSYTSRHTQYF. For the CDR3, the DNA is TGTGCCAGCAGTTATACTAGTCGTCATACGCAGTATTTT.